These 25 T cell receptor beta chains were all obtained from the same sample, sequenced in a study of tumor-infiltrating lymphocytes in primary liver carcinoma. Starting material of 400 to 600 ng total RNA yielded TCR beta cDNA via a constant-region primer. TCR beta libraries came from three nested multiplex PCR rounds using slightly modified ARM-PCR. Rounds one and two of PCR, each of roughly 10 cycles, were primed with TRBV1-TRBV30 forward primers and a C-beta reverse primer. TCRdb re-called the multiplex PCR reads through MiXCR, storing one row per CDR3 protein. The table records about 130,000 distinct CDR3 sequences, approximately 64% of them present only once. Bulk tissue was left unsorted, and RNA and DNA were co-extracted from about 19-30 mg of it. Sequenced input: liver tumor tissue from sampling region 3. Specified subset: tumor region T3, left-lateral pole. The source is a woman between 55 and 75 years old with primary liver carcinoma and hepatitis B virus infection.

The chain carries TRBV28 and TRBJ2-3, with 10 bases that match TRBD1. The J segment lost 0 bases and the V segment lost 0 bases, leaving 6 bases of the junction unmatched. The CDR3 covers 18 residues. Germline V gene lookup returns CDR1 MDHEN and CDR2 SYDVKM. The CDR3: CASSLWDRGKRSTDTQYF. The CDR3 DNA sequence: TGTGCCAGCAGTTTATGGGACAGGGGGAAGAGAAGCACAGATACGCAGTATTTT.

Turning to this clonotype: The CDR3 does not end in the conserved phenylalanine or tryptophan, so this is likely a read error. V is TRBV28 and J is TRBJ2-7; D gene unclear. The CDR3 sequence is 14 residues long. Trimming took 9 bases from V and 2 from J, leaving 17 bases between them. Germline values: CDR1 MDHEN, CDR2 SYDVKM. The CDR3 DNA follows: TGTGCCAGTTCGGAACACAAACTCCCCTACGAGCAGTACTCC. Amino acids: CASSEHKLPYEQYS.

The rearrangement uses TRBV11-2 and TRBJ2-2; TRBD1 aligns across 8 bases. This CDR3 is built from 21 residues. V trimming: 2 bases; J trimming: 6 bases; junction bases outside the gene matches: 23. The germline gives CDR1 SGHAT, CDR2 FQNNGV. CDR3 nucleotides: TGTGCCAGCAGCTTATCTGGGGCTTCAGGGGGCTCCCTCGTTCGGGCCGGGGAGCTGTTTTTT. It codes for CASSLSGASGGSLVRAGELFF.

The rearrangement uses TRBV11-2 and TRBJ2-7; D gene uncertain. Trimming cost V 5 bases and J 0 bases, with 14 bases left between them. CDR1 is SGHAT and CDR2 is FQNNGV in the germline V gene. This CDR3 region has 15 residues. Here the CDR3 DNA reads TGTGCCAGCAGCCTACGGCTAACACCCTCCTACGAGCAGTACTTC. The encoded protein is CASSLRLTPSYEQYF.

To note about this clonotype: Relative to the germline gene, one junction end is altered; a read error may explain this. This chain links TRBV11-2 with TRBJ1-2; possibly TRBD1 for D (6 bases). The germline CDR1 and CDR2 sequences are SGHAT and FQNNGV. This CDR3 contains 15 residues. The CDR3 here is CSSSLNPGANNGYTF. The CDR3 nucleotides read TGTTCCAGCAGCTTAAACCCAGGGGCCAACAATGGCTACACCTTC.

The genes are TRBV6-2 or TRBV6-3 and TRBJ2-1, with D maybe TRBD2 (6 bases). The CDR3 extends over 14 amino acids. The germline V gene has CDR1 MNHEY and CDR2 SVGEGT. The ends were cut back, 10 bases at V and 5 bases at J, with 18 bases in the middle. The CDR3 spells CANNLLRENNEQFF. The CDR3 DNA is TGTGCCAACAACCTCCTCCGGGAGAACAATGAGCAGTTCTTC.

Note on this clonotype: A single base separates this from a much larger clone, so it may be a read error. The CDR3 coding sequence is TGTGCCTGGTCCCACCGGACTACCCAATGGGGAGAGACCCAGTACTTC. The encoded protein is CAWSHRTTQWGETQYF. This rearrangement joins TRBV30 to TRBJ2-5; maybe TRBD2 (6 bases). Germline lookup yields CDR1 GTSNPN and CDR2 SVGIG (reference sequence). Trimming took off 5 bases at V and 4 bases at J, with 23 bases between the two ends. The CDR3 extends over 16 amino acids.

As for this clonotype: A much larger clone sits a single nucleotide away, making a read error possible. The V call is TRBV5-4, the J call TRBJ1-1; D unresolved. The CDR3 sequence is 13 residues long. Per the germline V gene, CDR1 is SGHNT and CDR2 is YYREEE (reference sequence). In nucleotides, the CDR3 is TGTGCCATCAGCTTTTTAGGGTTCACTGAAGCTTTCTTT. Translating it yields CAISFLGFTEAFF.

Concerning this clonotype: This could be a read error, since a much larger clone is one nucleotide away. The chain couples TRBV4-2 to TRBJ2-7; D possibly uses TRBD1 or TRBD2 (6 bases each). Looked up from germline, CDR1 is LGHNA and CDR2 is YNFKEQ. This CDR3 contains 15 residues. CDR3 amino acids: CVSSRGGLGSYEQYF. CDR3 DNA sequence: TGTGTCAGCAGCCGAGGGGGACTCGGCTCCTACGAGCAGTACTTC.

Points on this clonotype: In this CDR3 the conserved last residue, phenylalanine or tryptophan, is missing, so a read error is likely. The chain has TRBV4-1 and TRBJ2-7; D remains unclear. There are 15 residues in the CDR3. CDR1 is MGHRA, CDR2 YSYEKL, per germline. V lost 1 base to trimming and J lost 1 base, with 11 bases between them. The DNA of the CDR3 is TGCGCCAGCAGCCAAGGATGGAAGGAATCCTACGAGCAGTACCTC. The encoded protein is CASSQGWKESYEQYL.

This clonotype appeared many times. V is TRBV29-1 and J is TRBJ2-7, with D possibly matching TRBD1 (5 bases). Germline V gene data show CDR1 as SQVTM and CDR2 as ANQGSEA. The CDR3 is 13 amino acids. Trimming took off 2 bases at V and 2 bases at J, with 10 bases between the two ends. The CDR3 bases are TGCAGCGTTGAAAATGCAGGGACCTACGAGCAGTACTTC. Protein: CSVENAGTYEQYF.

With respect to this clonotype: A much larger clone lies one base from this, so it may be a read error. The chain combines TRBV5-4 with TRBJ2-1; 9 nucleotides line up with TRBD2. CDR1 is SGHNT and CDR2 is YYREEE in the germline V gene (reference sequence). CDR3 length equals 15 residues. CDR3 in amino acids: CDSSPGLARGNEQFF. The CDR3 DNA follows: TGTGACAGCAGCCCGGGACTAGCCCGGGGCAATGAGCAGTTCTTC.

With respect to this clonotype: The junction shows a germline mismatch at one end, possibly a read error. J is TRBJ2-3 and V is TRBV11-2; D might be TRBD1 or TRBD2, each matching 5 bases. Germline assignment: CDR1 SGHAT and CDR2 FQNNGV. The CDR3 loop spans 15 amino acids. CDR3 amino acids: CASSSRGLSTDMQYF. The CDR3 region has the DNA TGTGCCAGCAGCTCCCGGGGCCTTAGCACAGATATGCAGTATTTT.

This clonotype was seen many times. The V call is TRBV11-1, the J call TRBJ2-1, with D tentatively TRBD2 (6 bases). The length of the CDR3 is 16 residues. The V gene's germline CDR1 is SGHAT and CDR2 FQDESV (reference sequence). Between the trimmed V and J ends, which lost 4 bases and 7 bases, there was a span of 20 bases. The chain's CDR3 is CASSSPEGPGRNEQFF. DNA for the CDR3: TGTGCCAGCAGCTCCCCAGAGGGACCAGGGAGGAATGAGCAGTTCTTC.

The CDR3 region is CASSDSNTEAFF. The CDR3 nucleotides are TGTGCCAGCAGCGACAGTAACACTGAAGCTTTCTTT. The chain recombines TRBV7-3 with TRBJ1-1; possibly TRBD1 for D (5 bases). The germline V gene encodes CDR1 SGHTA and CDR2 FQGTGA. This CDR3 has 12 amino acids. Trimming shortened V by 5 bases and J by 2 bases, and 6 bases separated the two germline ends.

Points on this clonotype: A single base separates this from a much larger clone, so it may be a read error. The rearrangement links TRBV7-8 to TRBJ2-7, with D perhaps TRBD1 or TRBD2 (5 bases each). V shed 4 bases and J shed 0 bases, with 13 bases lying between them. The CDR3 extends over 15 amino acids. CDR1 is SGHVS, CDR2 FQNEAQ, per germline. The CDR3 sequence is CASSSRRGASYEQYF. The CDR3 DNA reads as TGTGCCAGCAGCTCCCGACGGGGCGCCTCCTACGAGCAGTACTTC.

The CDR3 spells CASSSTSGTKREAYEQYF. The CDR3 region has the DNA TGTGCCAGCAGCTCAACGTCCGGGACTAAGAGAGAGGCCTACGAGCAGTACTTC. This rearrangement joins TRBV11-3 to TRBJ2-7; TRBD2 matches at 7 bases. CDR3 size: 18 residues. From germline, CDR1 is SGHNT and CDR2 YENEEA. V shed 4 bases, J shed 2 bases, and the junction held 17 bases outside the gene matches.

The chain has TRBV29-1 and TRBJ2-7; D remains unclear. Germline CDR1 SQVTM, CDR2 ANQGSEA. The CDR3 is made up of 12 amino acids. V lost 7 bases and J 1 base, leaving 11 bases between the germline ends. The DNA for the CDR3 is TGCAGCGCTGCCCAAGGGTCCTACGAGCAGTACTTC. This codes for CSAAQGSYEQYF.

Turning to this clonotype: One junction end disagrees with the germline gene, perhaps due to a read error. The rearrangement links TRBV11-3 to TRBJ2-5; 9 nucleotides align to TRBD2. Germline CDR1 SGHNT, CDR2 YENEEA. The CDR3 is 15 residues long. CDR3 in amino acids: CASGFGVAGDGTQYF. The CDR3 DNA is TGTGCCAGCGGCTTTGGGGTAGCGGGAGATGGGACCCAGTACTTC.

Concerning this clonotype: Its ends do not fully match the called genes, so a read error is possible. The chain combines TRBV11-2 with TRBJ2-3; 9 nucleotides align to TRBD2. Germline values: CDR1 SGHAT, CDR2 FQNNGV. The CDR3 contains 15 residues. In nucleotides, the CDR3 is TGTGCCAGCGGCTTAATGCGGGAGGGCACAGATACTCAGTATTTT. The encoded protein is CASGLMREGTDTQYF. The full variable domain, with the rest looked up from reference TRBV11-2 and TRBJ2-3, is EAGVAQSPRYKIIEKRQSVAFWCNPISGHATLYWYQQILGQGPKLLIQFQNNGVVDDSQLPKDRFSAERLKGVDSTLKIQPAKLEDSAVYLCASGLMREGTDTQYFGPGTRLTVL.

This chain connects TRBV11-2 to TRBJ2-3; possibly TRBD1 for D (6 bases). Germline CDR1 reads SGHAT; CDR2 reads FQNNGV. Trimming cost V 4 bases and J 4 bases, with 24 bases left between them. The length of the CDR3 is 18 residues. CDR3 sequence: CASSSPLTGYSHPDTQYF. Here the CDR3 DNA reads TGTGCCAGCAGCTCCCCCCTTACAGGGTATAGTCACCCAGATACGCAGTATTTT. The full variable domain, its missing parts supplied by reference TRBV11-2 and TRBJ2-3, is EAGVAQSPRYKIIEKRQSVAFWCNPISGHATLYWYQQILGQGPKLLIQFQNNGVVDDSQLPKDRFSAERLKGVDSTLKIQPAKLEDSAVYLCASSSPLTGYSHPDTQYFGPGTRLTVL.

Concerning this clonotype: At one end, the junction sequence differs from germline, possibly due to a read error. This chain links TRBV11-2 with TRBJ2-5, with D possibly being TRBD2 (5 bases). This CDR3 comprises 11 residues. Germline loops: CDR1 SGHAT, CDR2 FQNNGV. The CDR3 loop reads CTSSRAETQYF. In DNA form, the CDR3 reads TGTACCAGCAGCCGAGCGGAGACCCAGTATTTC.

A word on this clonotype: Germline and junction disagree at one end, which may indicate a read error. The gene calls are TRBV12-3 or TRBV12-4 and TRBJ2-2; possible D gene TRBD2, 7 bases. The CDR3 loop spans 15 amino acids. The CDR3 reads CASSPRGGGDGELLF. The CDR3 DNA sequence: TGTGCCAGCAGCCCGCGTGGAGGGGGGGACGGGGAGCTGCTTTTT.

This clonotype qualifies as medium-sized. This chain links TRBV11-2 with TRBJ1-1; the D is unclear. V was trimmed by 1 base and J by 5 bases, leaving 11 bases between them. Germline lookup yields CDR1 SGHAT and CDR2 FQNNGV. This CDR3 has 14 residues. CDR3 in amino acids: CASSLAGRRTEAFF. The CDR3 DNA reads as TGTGCCAGCAGCTTAGCGGGCAGGAGGACTGAAGCTTTCTTT.

The chain links TRBV12-1 to TRBJ2-1; the table's TRBD1 call for D was not verified on the DNA. TRBV12-1 is annotated as a pseudogene. The CDR3 length is 15 residues. The CDR3 loop is CASTPDREANNEQFF. CDR3 sequence (DNA): TGTGCCAGCACCCCGGACCGTGAAGCCAACAATGAGCAGTTCTTC.